This is a list of T cell receptor beta chains from one sample in a study of blood T cell repertoires in COVID-19. The method was immunoSEQ multiplex PCR; TCRdb's version includes in-frame clones alone and lacks a portion of them. The data contain 200,000 or so clones, approximately 80% of them singletons. The sequenced material came from peripheral blood. The receptors here all came from a woman over 75 with COVID-19, enrolled during active disease. The CDR3 runs from the conserved cysteine through the conserved F or W. D genes are given only for firm matches. Only part of the rows carry a size: once, few, many, or a class if the clone is expanded.

d_call	j_call	v_call	clone_size	cdr3_aa	cdr3_nt
-	TRBJ1-2	TRBV5-1	-	CASSADSNYGYTF	TGCGCCAGCTCTGCAGACTCTAACTATGGCTACACCTTC
TRBD1	TRBJ1-4	TRBV28	-	CASSLGSSGTGVEKLFF	TGTGCCAGCAGTCTAGGCTCTTCCGGGACAGGGGTTGAAAAACTGTTTTTT
TRBD2	TRBJ2-1	TRBV19	-	CASSSRAGGSYNEQFF	TGTGCCAGTAGTAGCCGAGCGGGGGGGAGTTACAATGAGCAGTTCTTC
-	TRBJ1-1	TRBV9	few	CASSVVRFVGGIEAFF	TGTGCCAGCAGCGTAGTTAGGTTCGTGGGAGGGATTGAGGCTTTCTTT
-	TRBJ2-6	TRBV11-2	-	CASSPGAQGANVLTF	TGTGCCAGCAGTCCGGGAGCCCAAGGGGCCAACGTCCTGACTTTC
TRBD1	TRBJ1-2	TRBV24-1	-	CATSASTGALYYGYTF	TGTGCCACCAGTGCCTCGACAGGGGCCCTCTACTATGGCTACACCTTC
TRBD1	TRBJ2-3	TRBV11-2	-	CASSRGQVSTDTQYF	TGTGCCAGCAGCAGGGGACAGGTTAGCACAGATACGCAGTATTTT
-	TRBJ2-6	TRBV6-5	-	CATRRGSGANVLTF	TGTGCCACACGGCGGGGCTCCGGGGCCAACGTCCTGACTTTC
-	TRBJ2-3	TRBV14	once	CASSQGGDTQYF	TGTGCCAGCAGCCAAGGAGGAGATACGCAGTATTTT
-	TRBJ1-3	TRBV5-4	once	CASSLAPGTGNTIYF	TGTGCCAGCAGCTTGGCTCCAGGGACTGGAAACACCATATATTTT
-	TRBJ1-3	TRBV10-3	few	CAISEAREVTGNTIYF	TGTGCCATCAGTGAGGCAAGAGAGGTTACTGGAAACACCATATATTTT
TRBD2	TRBJ2-2	TRBV4-1	once	CASRSPERGPYTGELFF	TGCGCCAGCAGGTCCCCGGAGCGGGGGCCATACACCGGGGAGCTGTTTTTT
TRBD1	TRBJ2-5	TRBV5-4	-	CASSAGGSQETQYF	TGTGCCAGCAGCGCAGGGGGCAGCCAAGAGACCCAGTACTTC
TRBD1	TRBJ2-1	TRBV18	-	CASSPPMGQRDNEQFF	TGTGCCAGCTCACCACCGATGGGACAGAGAGACAATGAGCAGTTCTTC
TRBD1	TRBJ1-2	TRBV4-1	-	CASSQDLNGDRGSYGYTF	TGCGCCAGCAGCCAAGATCTAAATGGGGACAGGGGGTCTTATGGCTACACCTTC
-	TRBJ2-1	TRBV3-1/TRBV3-2	-	CASSQDENREWNEQFF	TGTGCCAGCAGCCAAGATGAAAACAGGGAATGGAATGAGCAGTTCTTC
TRBD1	TRBJ1-3	TRBV3-1/TRBV3-2	-	CASSLGQGRNTIYF	TGTGCCAGCAGCCTGGGACAGGGAAGAAACACCATATATTTT
-	TRBJ2-3	TRBV7-2	-	CASSLASAQGGTQYF	TGTGCCAGCAGCTTAGCCAGCGCCCAGGGGGGTACGCAGTATTTT
TRBD1	TRBJ1-1	TRBV30	-	CAWARGANTEAFF	TGTGCCTGGGCCAGGGGGGCGAACACTGAAGCTTTCTTT
TRBD2	TRBJ2-5	TRBV6-5	few	CASSYERGAGETQYF	TGTGCCAGCAGTTACGAGCGGGGGGCAGGAGAGACCCAGTACTTC
-	TRBJ2-1	TRBV9	-	CASSAGAGAGNEQFF	TGTGCCAGCAGCGCTGGGGCAGGGGCTGGAAATGAGCAGTTCTTC
-	TRBJ2-3	TRBV14	-	CASSQGQGYTLDTQYF	TGTGCCAGCAGTCAAGGTCAGGGATACACTTTGGATACGCAGTATTTT
TRBD2	TRBJ2-4	TRBV12-3/TRBV12-4	-	CASSPTSGNIQYF	TGTGCCAGCAGCCCGACTAGCGGGAACATTCAGTACTTC
-	TRBJ2-2	TRBV18	once	CASSPQGPVSRTGELFF	TGTGCCAGCTCACCACAGGGGCCAGTAAGTCGGACCGGGGAGCTGTTTTTT
-	TRBJ2-3	TRBV5-1	-	CASSYTGTGTDTQYF	TGCGCCAGCAGCTATACAGGGACGGGGACAGATACGCAGTATTTT
-	TRBJ2-5	TRBV18	-	CASSQQSGYQETQYF	TGTGCCAGCTCACAGCAATCAGGGTACCAAGAGACCCAGTACTTC
TRBD1	TRBJ1-1	TRBV11-3	-	CASSLGGGQGRTEAFF	TGTGCCAGCAGCTTAGGGGGGGGACAGGGGAGGACTGAAGCTTTCTTT